The entry below describes one TCR beta chain. What it recognizes is unknown. The sample comes from a study of T cell responses to AZD1222 COVID-19 vaccine. Study-wide findings and caveats: Vaccination with two AZD1222 doses was followed by a rise in Spike-specific TCR breadth and depth. Clonal diversity was possibly underestimated, and white British individuals and females predominated among donors. Spike-spanning, vaccine-associated CD4 TCRs were dominant at 160-218 and 743-854.

This CDR3 is 15 amino acids long. Germline V CDR1 and CDR2: SGHAT, FQNNGV. With 5 bases clipped from V and 5 bases from J, the junction kept 6 bases outside the gene matches. Measured with immunoSEQ multiplex PCR; TCRdb has only the in-frame clones, and not every one. The table shows about 150,000 clones, with roughly nine tenths occurring only once. V usage is TRBV11-2 and J usage is TRBJ1-6; 7 bases map to TRBD1. The sample in question was peripheral blood, obtained on day 0 of AZD1222 vaccination. The source is an adult in good health. This chain's CDR3 is CASSPTGNDNSPLHF. The DNA of the CDR3 is TGTGCCAGCAGCCCGACAGGGAACGATAATTCACCCCTCCACTTT.